The clone carrying this T cell receptor beta chain has a handful of counts. What it binds is not known. The entry originates in a study of molecular identifiers for immune sequencing clone quantification. V shed 5 bases and J shed 1 base, with 11 bases lying between them. CDR1 LNHDA and CDR2 SQIVND come from the germline V gene (reference sequence). The CDR3 has 14 residues. TCRdb reprocessed the PCR reads via MiXCR and lists one record per CDR3 protein. In the table there are approximately 680,000 distinct CDR3 sequences, over 25% of which are singletons. General study findings and limits: Barcode collisions between identical TCR molecules could shrink estimates of highly expanded clone sizes. Jurkat TCR RNA from one cell was spiked into 1 million or so naive cells, and it was reportedly detectable there.

The clonotype originates from a human donor in good health. Some libraries in this study had Jurkat cell RNA spiked in. The chain recombines TRBV19 with TRBJ2-5; D remains unclear. The sample comprised naive CD8+ T cells from blood, with Jurkat cell RNA spiked in. Specified subset: FACS-sorted CD8+CD4-CCR7+CD45RA+ naive T cells. The CDR3 nucleotides are TGTGCCAGTAGTCCCGGTTGGGGCCAAGAGACCCAGTACTTC. This encodes CASSPGWGQETQYF.